This TCR beta chain was identified in a study of response to subunit inactivated influenza vaccine (dated by TCRdb to 2016 to 2019). Study-wide context: To follow how T cells responded to a trivalent subunit inactivated influenza vaccine, the researchers relied on deep quantitative profiling of the T cell receptor repertoire.

CDR1 and CDR2 were assigned from the germline V gene as SGHDN and FVKESK. The trim is 2 bases for V and 6 bases for J, with a gap of 10 bases between the germline ends. Its CDR3 holds 14 amino acids, cysteine through phenylalanine. Only the CDR3 part of the read is kept: 42 bases, read in frame from the first base. Findings and caveats that apply to the study as a whole: It was suggested by the authors that each seasonal influenza vaccination may recruit only a limited number of new T cells.

Receptor amplification or capture employed RT-PCR. Sequencing used an Illumina HiSeq 2500. TCRdb's own reprocessing of the public reads used fastp at Q25 and MiXCR and kept productive beta chains. Every distinct CDR3 protein forms one entry, paired with its most common genes and DNA. Counted in this sample were about 650,000 distinct CDR3 sequences; 11% to 15% of them appeared once. Roughly 7.2% of the sample is taken by the ten largest. This clonotype was picked up a small number of times. Which antigen it targets is not known. Base-call qualities are not available, and no considerably larger clone is one nucleotide away.

This specimen was PBMCs from blood, taken roughly 2 weeks before vaccination. The receptor was isolated from a man in his forties or fifties who received an inactivated influenza vaccine. Donor details come from another sample of the same person, matched by shared clones. The chain is assembled from TRBV14 and TRBJ2-2; TRBD1 is a weak D gene call, 6 bases matching. The DNA sequence reads TGTGCCAGCAGCCAACAACAGGGTTCCGGGGAGCTGTTTTTT. This translates into CASSQQQGSGELFF.